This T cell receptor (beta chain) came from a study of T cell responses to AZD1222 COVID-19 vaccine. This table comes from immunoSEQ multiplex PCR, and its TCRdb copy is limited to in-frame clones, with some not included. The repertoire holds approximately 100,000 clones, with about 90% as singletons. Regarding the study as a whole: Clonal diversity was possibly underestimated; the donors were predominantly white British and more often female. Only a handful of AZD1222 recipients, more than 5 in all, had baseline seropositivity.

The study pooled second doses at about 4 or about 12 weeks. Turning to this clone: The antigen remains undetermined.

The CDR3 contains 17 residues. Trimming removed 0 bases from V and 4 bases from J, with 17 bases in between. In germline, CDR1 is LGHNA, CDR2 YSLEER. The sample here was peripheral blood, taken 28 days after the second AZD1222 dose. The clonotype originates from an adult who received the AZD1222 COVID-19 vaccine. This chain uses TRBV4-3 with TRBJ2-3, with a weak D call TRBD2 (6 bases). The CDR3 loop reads CASSQEWSGAEADTQYF. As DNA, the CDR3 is TGCGCCAGCAGCCAAGAATGGTCGGGAGCGGAGGCAGATACGCAGTATTTT.